The sequence of this T cell receptor beta chain was determined in a study of blood T cell repertoires in COVID-19. Background on the study: Acute and convalescent COVID-19 samples came from the United States, Italy and Spain. T cells, B-cell-depleted T cells, or PBMCs supplied cDNA or gDNA.

Original processing methods: For nucleated cells, counts were estimated from reference gene primer amplification. Sequenced by immunoSEQ multiplex PCR; TCRdb stores in-frame clones only, minus some. The V and J calls and clone size were taken over from that table, and D and trimming were inferred from the DNA. The sample consists of under 250,000 clones, under 90% of them appearing once. Cohort assignment relied on participant-reported clinical history. CDR3 length equals 16 residues. Germline V gene data show CDR1 as ENHRY and CDR2 as SYGVKD. The ends were cut back, 6 bases at V and 5 bases at J, with 20 bases in the middle.

The receptor's source is a woman aged 30 to 39 with acute COVID-19. Sequenced: PBMCs or T cells enriched from blood (not recorded which). The gene calls are TRBV10-3 and TRBJ2-1; possibly TRBD1 for D (5 bases). In nucleotides, the CDR3 is TGTGCCATCAGCTCCCCCCGGCAGGGCTCGGACAATGAGCAGTTCTTC. This gives the protein CAISSPRQGSDNEQFF.